The entry below gives a single T cell receptor (beta chain) sequence along with its context. Antigen specificity is unknown. Negatively enriched CD4+ T cells were divided by CD45RA into naive and memory. Libraries were prepared by immunoSEQ multiplex PCR; TCRdb keeps only in-frame clonotypes and omits some of them. This table holds approximately 2.3 million clones, 93% found once. The sample originates from a study of shared clonotypes between healthy human individuals. Overall study: Serving as donors were a couple of women and a few men, whose ages spanned 18 to 49.

Findings and limits, study-wide: As a rule, naive subsets had a larger estimated richness than memory subsets. The genetic and exposure-history diversity represented was limited by few donors.

The CDR3 extends over 15 amino acids. With 4 bases removed from V and 4 bases from J, the gap between germline ends came to 15 bases. Per the germline V gene, CDR1 is SGDLS and CDR2 is YYNGEE. The source is a man aged 18 to 30 in good health. Some clones in this sample may be carry-over from other donors' samples. Sequencing was done on a sample of naive CD4+ T cells from PBMCs. Subset denoted: CD45RA+ positively selected. The chain joins TRBV9 to TRBJ2-1; D is uncertain. As DNA, the CDR3 is TGTGCCAGCAGCCCGTGGAACACACCATACAATGAGCAGTTCTTC. This gives the protein CASSPWNTPYNEQFF.